These 32 T cell receptor beta chains were sequenced from one sample in a study of cytomegalovirus exposure and HLA in healthy donors. The PCR contained 60 Vbeta and 13 Jbeta primers. Sequenced by immunoSEQ multiplex PCR; TCRdb stores in-frame clones only, minus some. Its table lists fewer than 150,000 clones. Sequenced input: PBMCs. The receptors originated from a woman aged 60 to 75 in good health and CMV-seronegative.

The chain employs TRBV6-1 and TRBJ1-5; D is unclear. The germline V gene has CDR1 MNHNS and CDR2 SASEGT. The CDR3 extends over 14 amino acids. V was trimmed by 10 bases and J by 0 bases, leaving 13 bases between them. The CDR3 sequence: CATSGEASNQPQHF. CDR3 nucleotide sequence: TGTGCCACCTCGGGAGAAGCTAGCAATCAGCCCCAGCATTTT.

The chain joins TRBV28 to TRBJ2-3, with D possibly TRBD1 on 8 matching bases. Germline values: CDR1 MDHEN, CDR2 SYDVKM. The CDR3 runs 16 residues. The ends were cut back, 4 bases at V and 4 bases at J, with 18 bases in the middle. For the CDR3, the DNA is TGTGCCAGCAGTTCGGACAGGGAGGGTTTGTCAGATACGCAGTATTTT. It specifies CASSSDREGLSDTQYF. Full variable domain (missing parts from reference TRBV28 and TRBJ2-3): DVKVTQSSRYLVKRTGEKVFLECVQDMDHENMFWYRQDPGLGLRLIYFSYDVKMKEKGDIPEGYSVSREKKERFSLILESASTNQTSMYLCASSSDREGLSDTQYFGPGTRLTVL.

The chain uses TRBV28 and TRBJ1-2; 7 nucleotides agree with TRBD1. This CDR3 region has 14 residues. The germline CDR1 and CDR2 sequences are MDHEN and SYDVKM. V gave up 6 bases and J gave up 0 bases; unmatched junction bases: 4. CDR3 nucleotide sequence: TGTGCCAGCAGCCTCGGGACAGCTAACTATGGCTACACCTTC. Amino acids: CASSLGTANYGYTF.

V is TRBV28 and J is TRBJ2-3, with 7 bases that match TRBD1. The CDR3 spans 13 residues. The junction had 1 base not matched to a gene; V was cut back by 2 bases and J by 5 bases. Germline CDR1 and CDR2: MDHEN and SYDVKM. The CDR3 nucleotides read TGTGCCAGCAGTTTACCAGGGGGAGATACGCAGTATTTT. This encodes CASSLPGGDTQYF.

The rearrangement uses TRBV2 and TRBJ1-1, with TRBD1 as a possible D gene (5 bases). Germline CDR1 and CDR2: SNHLY and FYNNEI. This CDR3 contains 13 residues. V gave up 5 bases and J gave up 4 bases, with 11 bases separating them. The CDR3 DNA follows: TGTGCCAGCAGTTCAGGGAAGGGCACTGAAGCTTTCTTT. Its protein is CASSSGKGTEAFF.

The chain recombines TRBV2 with TRBJ2-7; 9 nucleotides align to TRBD1. Trimming at V came to 0 bases and at J to 4 bases, leaving 4 bases not matched to a gene. Germline lookup yields CDR1 SNHLY and CDR2 FYNNEI. The CDR3 contains 15 residues. The CDR3 region is CASSEATGGVYEQYF. The CDR3, as DNA: TGTGCCAGCAGTGAAGCCACAGGGGGCGTGTACGAGCAGTACTTC. Full variable domain (outside the CDR3, taken from reference TRBV2 and TRBJ2-7): EPEVTQTPSHQVTQMGQEVILRCVPISNHLYFYWYRQILGQKVEFLVSFYNNEISEKSEIFDDQFSVERPDGSNFTLKIRSTKLEDSAMYFCASSEATGGVYEQYFGPGTRLTVT.

This chain connects TRBV7-9 to TRBJ2-5; the match to TRBD1 covers 7 bases. Looked up from germline, CDR1 is SEHNR and CDR2 is FQNEAQ (reference sequence). Trimming cost V 1 base and J 1 base; bases outside gene matches: 3. There are 15 residues in the CDR3. In nucleotides, the CDR3 is TGTGCCAGCAGCTTAGGGGACAGACTCCAAGAGACCCAGTACTTC. This sequence encodes CASSLGDRLQETQYF.

The V gene is TRBV5-1, the J gene TRBJ2-5; possible D gene TRBD2, 6 bases. The length of the CDR3 is 16 residues. From germline, CDR1 is SGHRS and CDR2 YFSETQ. V was cut by 3 bases and J by 0 bases, with 15 bases left in between. CDR3 coding DNA: TGCGCCAGCAGCTGGGGCGGGGCCTTGGACCAAGAGACCCAGTACTTC. Residues: CASSWGGALDQETQYF.

The rearrangement uses TRBV5-1 and TRBJ1-2, with a tentative D call TRBD1 (6 bases). CDR1 and CDR2 from the germline V gene are SGHRS and YFSETQ. The CDR3 sequence is 13 residues long. V gave up 3 bases and J gave up 6 bases, with 12 bases separating them. The CDR3 DNA reads TGCGCCAGCAGCTCCAGGGGTGCGGATGGCTACACCTTC. It yields the protein CASSSRGADGYTF.

The J gene is TRBJ1-3, the V gene TRBV10-2, with 7 bases that match TRBD1. The CDR3 sequence is 15 residues long. CDR1 WSHSY and CDR2 SAAADI come from the germline V gene. The junction had 7 bases not matched to a gene; V was cut back by 6 bases and J by 2 bases. The CDR3 spells CASRAGTATGNTIYF. In DNA, the CDR3 is TGCGCCAGCAGGGCTGGGACAGCGACTGGAAACACCATATATTTT.

This sequence joins TRBV15 and TRBJ2-5; tentatively, D is TRBD2 (5 bases). Germline V CDR1 and CDR2: LNHNV, YYDKDF (reference sequence). Trimming removed 9 bases from V and 2 bases from J, with 13 bases in between. This CDR3 is built from 13 residues. CDR3 coding DNA: TGTGCCACTGCGGGTGGGAGACAAGAGACCCAGTACTTC. As protein: CATAGGRQETQYF. Using reference TRBV15 and TRBJ2-5 for the parts outside the CDR3, the full variable domain is DAMVIQNPRYQVTQFGKPVTLSCSQTLNHNVMYWYQQKSSQAPKLLFHYYDKDFNNEADTPDNFQSRRPNTSFCFLDIRSPGLGDTAMYLCATAGGRQETQYFGPGTRLLVL.

The chain links TRBV27 to TRBJ1-5; maybe TRBD1 (5 bases). The CDR3 length is 17 residues. Germline CDR1 MNHEY, CDR2 SMNVEV (reference sequence). Trimming removed 0 bases from V and 7 bases from J, with 19 bases in between. The DNA for the CDR3 is TGTGCCAGCAGTTTATCTGCCGGCAAGGCGGGGACCCAGCCCCAGCATTTT. It yields the protein CASSLSAGKAGTQPQHF.

The V and J genes are TRBV29-1 and TRBJ1-1, with TRBD1 as a possible D gene (5 bases). Trimming took off 2 bases at V and 11 bases at J, with 15 bases between the two ends. The CDR3 sequence is 12 residues long. In germline, CDR1 is SQVTM, CDR2 ANQGSEA. The DNA for the CDR3 is TGCAGCGTTGAAAGTACCCAACGGGGGGCTTTCTTT. Translated, it gives CSVESTQRGAFF.

The V call is TRBV7-8, the J call TRBJ2-2; D is perhaps TRBD1 (5 bases). The germline CDR1 and CDR2 sequences are SGHVS and FQNEAQ. CDR3 length equals 15 residues. With 6 bases removed from V and 2 bases from J, the gap between germline ends came to 13 bases. The CDR3 DNA sequence: TGTGCCAGCAGACCAGGGTATTCAAACACCGGGGAGCTGTTTTTT. Encoded protein: CASRPGYSNTGELFF.

This chain links TRBV18 with TRBJ2-4; D not certain. V was shortened by 2 bases and J by 0 bases, with 8 bases between the two germline ends. The CDR3 has 15 amino acids. Germline CDR1 KGHSH, CDR2 LQKENI. The CDR3 sequence is CASSPSSLAKNIQYF. The CDR3 DNA reads TGTGCCAGCTCACCATCTTCCCTAGCCAAAAACATTCAGTACTTC.

The chain uses TRBV6-5 and TRBJ2-3, with a possible D match to TRBD1 (6 bases). CDR1 is MNHEY, CDR2 SVGAGI, per germline. V dropped 0 bases and J dropped 5 bases, with 12 bases sitting between them. The CDR3 loop spans 15 amino acids. CDR3 sequence (DNA): TGTGCCAGCAGTTACTCCGGCAGGGGTGGAGATACGCAGTATTTT. Amino acids: CASSYSGRGGDTQYF.

V and J are TRBV11-3 and TRBJ1-1; D not certain. Germline CDR1 reads SGHNT; CDR2 reads YENEEA. The V end lost 6 bases, the J end lost 4 bases, and 12 bases lay between the germline ends. The CDR3 contains 13 residues. The DNA of the CDR3 is TGTGCCAGCAGATCAGACGGAGGCACTGAAGCTTTCTTT. Encoded protein: CASRSDGGTEAFF.

The gene calls are TRBV9 and TRBJ1-5; the D is unclear. Germline CDR1 SGDLS, CDR2 YYNGEE. The CDR3 spans 15 residues. Trimming removed 0 bases at V and 1 base at J, with 8 bases between. The CDR3 spells CASSVGGWSNQPQHF. The CDR3 DNA reads TGTGCCAGCAGCGTAGGAGGGTGGAGCAATCAGCCCCAGCATTTT.

The V call is TRBV9, the J call TRBJ1-3; 12 bases align to TRBD1. This CDR3 comprises 17 residues. After removal of 3 bases from V and 4 bases from J, the junction contained 8 bases not matched to a gene. Germline CDR1 SGDLS, CDR2 YYNGEE. The CDR3 sequence is CASSDYGTGGLGNTIYF. CDR3 DNA sequence: TGTGCCAGCAGCGACTACGGGACAGGGGGCCTAGGAAACACCATATATTTT. Variable domain in full (rest from reference TRBV9 and TRBJ1-3): DSGVTQTPKHLITATGQRVTLRCSPRSGDLSVYWYQQSLDQGLQFLIQYYNGEERAKGNILERFSAQQFPDLHSELNLSSLELGDSALYFCASSDYGTGGLGNTIYFGEGSWLTVV.

The rearrangement links TRBV9 to TRBJ2-4, with D maybe TRBD1 (6 bases). The V end was cut by 0 bases, the J end by 6 bases, with 16 bases between. The CDR3 has 16 amino acids. Germline CDR1 SGDLS, CDR2 YYNGEE. In DNA form, the CDR3 reads TGTGCCAGCAGCGTAGATGGGGGCAGCAAAGGAAACATTCAGTACTTC. Residues: CASSVDGGSKGNIQYF. Filled out from reference TRBV9 and TRBJ2-4, the complete variable domain reads DSGVTQTPKHLITATGQRVTLRCSPRSGDLSVYWYQQSLDQGLQFLIQYYNGEERAKGNILERFSAQQFPDLHSELNLSSLELGDSALYFCASSVDGGSKGNIQYFGAGTRLSVL.

This sequence joins TRBV6-1 and TRBJ1-6; possible D gene TRBD1, 5 bases. Germline V CDR1 and CDR2: MNHNS, SASEGT. This CDR3 has 17 amino acids. V lost 1 base, J lost 8 bases, and 18 bases lay in between. The CDR3 DNA reads TGTGCCAGCAGTGAAGTCGTTCCGAGGACAACAGATTCACCCCTCCACTTT. This translates into CASSEVVPRTTDSPLHF.

The CDR3, as DNA: TGCGCCAGCAGCCCAGACAGGGCGGCCGGGGGCGGGGAGCTGTTTTTT. It is translated as CASSPDRAAGGGELFF. This chain connects TRBV5-1 to TRBJ2-2, with a weak D call TRBD1 (7 bases). There are 16 residues in the CDR3. V was clipped by 4 bases and J by 7 bases, with 20 bases between them. The germline gives CDR1 SGHRS, CDR2 YFSETQ.

This chain links TRBV5-1 with TRBJ2-7, with a weak D call TRBD1 (5 bases). The V gene lost 5 bases and the J gene lost 3 bases, with 12 bases spanning the gap. This CDR3 has 13 residues. Germline assignment: CDR1 SGHRS and CDR2 YFSETQ. CDR3 sequence: CASRTDSGYEQYF. Written as DNA, the CDR3 is TGCGCCAGCAGGACCGACAGTGGCTACGAGCAGTACTTC.

The chain couples TRBV7-3 to TRBJ2-2, with D tentatively TRBD2 (5 bases). CDR1 and CDR2 from the germline V gene are SGHTA and FQGTGA. CDR3 length: 13 amino acids. V lost 5 bases, J lost 6 bases, and 10 bases lay in between. Written as DNA, the CDR3 is TGTGCCAGCAGCCGGGGTTTTCCCGGGGAGCTGTTTTTT. This gives the protein CASSRGFPGELFF.

V gene TRBV7-8 combines with J gene TRBJ2-4; 7 bases agree with TRBD1. Germline CDR1 reads SGHVS; CDR2 reads FQNEAQ. The CDR3 sequence is 17 residues long. The junction had 10 bases not matched to a gene; V was cut back by 5 bases and J by 0 bases. CDR3 sequence (DNA): TGTGCCAGCAGCCCTAATTCTGGACAGGTAGCCAAAAACATTCAGTACTTC. It specifies CASSPNSGQVAKNIQYF.

The chain couples TRBV5-4 to TRBJ2-3; TRBD1 agrees at 9 bases. J was trimmed by 7 bases and V by 1 base; bases with no gene match: 10. This CDR3 is built from 16 residues. CDR1 is SGHNT and CDR2 is YYREEE in the germline V gene (reference sequence). CDR3 protein: CASSLPGTGIAYTQYF. In DNA form, the CDR3 reads TGTGCCAGCAGCTTGCCCGGGACAGGGATCGCTTATACGCAGTATTTT. The complete variable domain, with remaining parts taken from reference TRBV5-4 and TRBJ2-3, reads ETGVTQSPTHLIKTRGQQVTLRCSSQSGHNTVSWYQQALGQGPQFIFQYYREEENGRGNFPPRFSGLQFPNYSSELNVNALELDDSALYLCASSLPGTGIAYTQYFGPGTRLTVL.

The chain carries TRBV6-1 and TRBJ1-1; a weak D match, TRBD1 (6 bases). The CDR3 consists of 14 residues. Germline values: CDR1 MNHNS, CDR2 SASEGT. Trimming shortened V by 6 bases and J by 2 bases, and 13 bases separated the two germline ends. The CDR3 is CASSAPQGNTEAFF. In DNA form, the CDR3 reads TGTGCCAGCAGCGCTCCACAGGGAAACACTGAAGCTTTCTTT.

CDR3 sequence reads: CASRGQGRANEKLFF. The CDR3 DNA reads as TGTGCCAGCAGGGGACAGGGGAGGGCTAATGAAAAACTGTTTTTT. The chain has TRBV2 and TRBJ1-4; 10 bases match TRBD1. Germline trimming cut 6 bases from V and 3 bases from J; bases unmatched to any gene: 4. Germline CDR1 SNHLY, CDR2 FYNNEI. This CDR3 has 15 amino acids.

The chain combines TRBV5-1 with TRBJ2-5; possibly TRBD1 for D (5 bases). The CDR3 consists of 15 residues. Trimming pared 0 bases from V and 1 base from J, leaving 10 bases between. Germline loops: CDR1 SGHRS, CDR2 YFSETQ. The DNA of the CDR3 is TGCGCCAGCAGCTTGGGAACAGGCTTCCAAGAGACCCAGTACTTC. It is translated as CASSLGTGFQETQYF.

J is TRBJ2-1 and V is TRBV28, with 9 bases that match TRBD2. This CDR3 spans 15 amino acids. CDR1 is MDHEN, CDR2 SYDVKM, per germline. With 7 bases clipped from V and 7 bases from J, the junction kept 11 bases outside the gene matches. The CDR3 sequence: CASISASGIRNEQFF. CDR3 coding DNA: TGTGCCAGCATTTCGGCTAGCGGGATTCGAAATGAGCAGTTCTTC.

The chain has TRBV25-1 and TRBJ1-2; D perhaps matches TRBD1 (6 bases). The CDR3 is made up of 12 amino acids. The V end lost 6 bases, the J end lost 3 bases, and 8 bases lay between the germline ends. Germline V gene lookup returns CDR1 MGHDK and CDR2 SYGVNS. CDR3 DNA: TGTGCCAGCAGAGGGGGGGACTATGGCTACACCTTC. It codes for CASRGGDYGYTF.

The CDR3 nucleotides read TGCGCCAGCAGCGCCGGGACAGGGAACACCGGGGAGCTGTTTTTT. Translation: CASSAGTGNTGELFF. The genes are TRBV5-1 and TRBJ2-2, with 8 positions matching TRBD1. With V trimmed by 4 bases and J by 1 base, 3 bases remained unmatched. The CDR3 has 15 amino acids. Per germline, CDR1 SGHRS and CDR2 YFSETQ.